A single sample gave rise to the 19 T cell receptor beta chains below, sequenced in a study of blood T cells in healthy people across ages. Next came a second PCR, run for about 7 to 11 cycles, which used a sample-barcoded 5' primer along with a J-beta primer mix. TCRdb called the 5' RACE reads again in MiXCR, with one record for every CDR3 protein. Altogether about 1 million distinct CDR3 sequences are present, 35% to 50% being singletons, with the ten largest covering approximately 19%. The source material was blood. Receptor source: a woman aged 55-70 years in good health.

In this sample, this clonotype turned up a few times. The chain is built from TRBV27 and TRBJ2-5; the D gene is possibly TRBD1 (6 bases). Germline CDR1 reads MNHEY; CDR2 reads SMNVEV (reference sequence). This CDR3 has 15 residues. The V and J ends lost 2 bases and 4 bases respectively, with 14 bases between them. DNA for the CDR3: TGTGCCAGCAGTTTAGTTAGGGGCAGGGGAGAGACCCAGTACTTC. Its translation: CASSLVRGRGETQYF.

J is TRBJ2-2 and V is TRBV5-1; tentative D call: TRBD1 (5 bases). Trimming pared 5 bases from V and 2 bases from J, leaving 10 bases between. This CDR3 is 14 amino acids long. From germline, CDR1 is SGHRS and CDR2 YFSETQ. CDR3 sequence reads: CASRGVSNTGELFF. In nucleotides, the CDR3 is TGCGCCAGCAGAGGGGTCAGCAACACCGGGGAGCTGTTTTTT.

This chain links TRBV27 with TRBJ2-3; D is possibly TRBD2 (6 bases). With 5 bases removed from V and 6 bases from J, the gap between germline ends came to 15 bases. CDR3 length: 14 amino acids. Germline values: CDR1 MNHEY, CDR2 SMNVEV (reference sequence). CDR3 region: CASSPPGGRDTQYF. In nucleotides, the CDR3 is TGTGCCAGCAGTCCACCTGGGGGGAGGGATACGCAGTATTTT.

The table lists this clonotype with a few counts. V gene TRBV28 combines with J gene TRBJ2-3; D uncertain. This CDR3 has 15 residues. Trimming took off 8 bases at V and 4 bases at J, with 19 bases between the two ends. Germline V CDR1 and CDR2: MDHEN, SYDVKM. CDR3 sequence reads: CASLNPTRPSDTQYF. CDR3 sequence (DNA): TGTGCCAGCCTAAACCCGACCAGGCCCTCAGATACGCAGTATTTT.

The rearrangement links TRBV20-1 to TRBJ2-7; 7 bases fit TRBD2. The J call may be in error: the DNA end matches TRBJ2-5 better. The CDR3 is made up of 15 amino acids. CDR1 and CDR2 (germline): DFQATT, SNEGSKA (reference sequence). CDR3: CSARPQSVGGETQYF. As DNA, the CDR3 is TGCAGTGCTAGGCCCCAAAGCGTGGGGGGGGAGACCCAGTACTTC.

The chain joins TRBV3-1 to TRBJ2-1; no clear D gene. The CDR3 contains 15 residues. Between the trimmed V and J ends, which lost 0 bases and 4 bases, there was a span of 10 bases. Germline V gene lookup returns CDR1 LGHDT and CDR2 YNNKEL (reference sequence). CDR3 bases: TGTGCCAGCAGCCAAGAGGCCCTAATTTACAATGAGCAGTTCTTC. Residues: CASSQEALIYNEQFF.

The genes are TRBV6-2 or TRBV6-3 and TRBJ2-7; TRBD2 matches at 7 bases. The ends lost 0 bases at V and 2 bases at J; junction bases unmatched: 7. The CDR3 length is 16 residues. Per germline, CDR1 MNHEY and CDR2 SVGEGT. CDR3 loop: CASSYSLAATTYEQYF. The CDR3 region has the DNA TGTGCCAGCAGTTACTCCCTAGCGGCTACGACCTACGAGCAGTACTTC.

This clonotype was counted between two and nine times. The genes are TRBV6-1 and TRBJ2-5; D tentatively fits TRBD1 or TRBD2 (5 bases each). The germline V and J ends were trimmed by 6 bases and 4 bases, with 9 bases remaining between them. Germline CDR1 is MNHNS and CDR2 is SASEGT. This CDR3 spans 12 amino acids. In nucleotides, the CDR3 is TGTGCCAGCAGGAAGGGACGAGAGACCCAGTACTTC. Its translation: CASRKGRETQYF.

This clonotype has only a few counts. This rearrangement joins TRBV6-5 to TRBJ2-1, with 13 bases identical to TRBD2. The CDR3 runs 17 residues. Germline assignment: CDR1 MNHEY and CDR2 SVGAGI. V was pared by 2 bases and J by 1 base, with 2 bases of the junction left unmatched. The CDR3 coding sequence is TGTGCCAGCAGTTACCGGACTAGCGGGAGTTCCTACAATGAGCAGTTCTTC. It codes for CASSYRTSGSSYNEQFF.

This clonotype was seen only a few times. The chain is built from TRBV20-1 and TRBJ2-1, with 9 bases identical to TRBD2. From germline, CDR1 is DFQATT and CDR2 SNEGSKA (reference sequence). The CDR3 contains 14 residues. V dropped 4 bases and J dropped 3; count of bases not matched to a gene: 4. CDR3 nucleotides: TGCAGTGCTAACCCTAGCGGGATCTACAATGAGCAGTTCTTC. Its translation is CSANPSGIYNEQFF.

This clonotype was seen at least ten times. The rearrangement uses TRBV20-1 and TRBJ2-1, with D unclear. V was clipped by 1 base and J by 2 bases, with 6 bases between them. This CDR3 contains 13 residues. Germline CDR1 is DFQATT and CDR2 is SNEGSKA (reference sequence). The CDR3 here is CSARGQTYNEQFF. CDR3 DNA: TGCAGTGCTAGAGGACAAACCTACAATGAGCAGTTCTTC.

This clonotype was detected only a few times. CDR3 loop: CASSLALAEATDTQYF. In DNA form, the CDR3 reads TGCGCCAGCAGCTTGGCACTAGCGGAGGCCACAGATACGCAGTATTTT. The rearrangement joins TRBV5-1 to TRBJ2-3, with 8 positions matching TRBD2. The CDR3 runs 16 residues. V shed 0 bases, J shed 2 bases, and the junction held 5 bases outside the gene matches. The germline V gene has CDR1 SGHRS and CDR2 YFSETQ. The full variable domain, rest sourced from reference TRBV5-1 and TRBJ2-3, is KAGVTQTPRYLIKTRGQQVTLSCSPISGHRSVSWYQQTPGQGLQFLFEYFSETQRNKGNFPGRFSGRQFSNSRSEMNVSTLELGDSALYLCASSLALAEATDTQYFGPGTRLTVL.

This clonotype has just a few counts. This chain connects TRBV28 to TRBJ2-7; maybe TRBD1 (6 bases). V lost 3 bases and J 3 bases, leaving 21 bases between the germline ends. Germline-derived CDR1 and CDR2 are MDHEN and SYDVKM. The CDR3 consists of 17 residues. The CDR3 region is CASSLVAAAPDSYEQYF. The CDR3 DNA follows: TGTGCCAGCAGTTTGGTGGCGGCAGCCCCGGACAGCTACGAGCAGTACTTC.

This clonotype was recorded a few times. The chain combines TRBV7-3 with TRBJ1-2, with 10 nucleotides matching TRBD1. The CDR3 sequence is 13 residues long. In germline, CDR1 is SGHTA, CDR2 FQGTGA. Losses at the gene ends were 5 bases for V and 8 bases for J; bases not matched to a gene: 5. CDR3 nucleotide sequence: TGTGCCAGCAGCCCCGACAGGGGGCAAGGCTACACCTTC. Its translation is CASSPDRGQGYTF.

The chain recombines TRBV7-2 with TRBJ1-4; D gene ambiguous. V lost 3 bases, J lost 7 bases, and 12 bases lay in between. CDR1 is SGHTA, CDR2 FQGNSA, per germline. This CDR3 spans 14 amino acids. The CDR3 DNA reads TGTGCCAGCAGCTTCGGAGGCCTATCTGAAAAACTGTTTTTT. Its translation is CASSFGGLSEKLFF. The whole variable domain, remainder taken from reference TRBV7-2 and TRBJ1-4, is GAGVSQSPSNKVTEKGKDVELRCDPISGHTALYWYRQSLGQGLEFLIYFQGNSAPDKSGLPSDRFSAERTGGSVSTLTIQRTQQEDSAVYLCASSFGGLSEKLFFGSGTQLSVL.

The rearrangement uses TRBV6-6 and TRBJ2-1; tentative D call: TRBD2 (6 bases). The V and J ends lost 1 base and 9 bases respectively, with 16 bases between them. Germline assignment: CDR1 MNHNY and CDR2 SVGAGI (reference sequence). This CDR3 is built from 15 residues. In DNA form, the CDR3 reads TGTGCCAGCAGTTACTTAGGCGGCGGGACGCGTGAGCAGTTCTTC. Amino acid sequence: CASSYLGGGTREQFF.

Comment on this clonotype: This is likely a read error, given that the CDR3 carries no conserved phenylalanine or tryptophan at its end. The DNA is left out, because the CDR3 cannot be placed on it with certainty; the CDR3 is given as TCRdb lists it. The chain combines TRBV5-1 with TRBJ2-1; the listed D gene, TRBD2, was not tested against the DNA. The CDR3 numbers 17 amino acids, ends counted. Germline assignment: CDR1 SGHRS and CDR2 YFSETQ. CDR3 amino acids: CASSLAASGGNTEQFFG.

J is TRBJ2-3 and V is TRBV7-8; D gene unclear. Germline lookup yields CDR1 SGHVS and CDR2 FQNEAQ. The CDR3 loop spans 15 amino acids. V lost 6 bases and J lost 1, with 14 bases in between. The DNA for the CDR3 is TGTGCCAGCAGGGGTTCACCCCTAGGCACAGATACGCAGTATTTT. This codes for CASRGSPLGTDTQYF. Based on the CDR3 plus reference TRBV7-8 and TRBJ2-3, the full variable domain is GAGVSQSPRYKVAKRGQDVALRCDPISGHVSLFWYQQALGQGPEFLTYFQNEAQLDKSGLPSDRFFAERPEGSVSTLKIQRTQQEDSAVYLCASRGSPLGTDTQYFGPGTRLTVL.

This clonotype was counted many times. The chain combines TRBV5-1 with TRBJ2-7; D is unclear. V was shortened by 2 bases and J by 1 base, with 10 bases between the two germline ends. Germline values: CDR1 SGHRS, CDR2 YFSETQ. The CDR3 is made up of 14 amino acids. CDR3: CASSFLDSSYEQYF. The CDR3 DNA reads TGCGCCAGCAGCTTCCTTGACTCTTCCTACGAGCAGTACTTC. Complete variable domain (other parts from reference TRBV5-1 and TRBJ2-7): KAGVTQTPRYLIKTRGQQVTLSCSPISGHRSVSWYQQTPGQGLQFLFEYFSETQRNKGNFPGRFSGRQFSNSRSEMNVSTLELGDSALYLCASSFLDSSYEQYFGPGTRLTVT.